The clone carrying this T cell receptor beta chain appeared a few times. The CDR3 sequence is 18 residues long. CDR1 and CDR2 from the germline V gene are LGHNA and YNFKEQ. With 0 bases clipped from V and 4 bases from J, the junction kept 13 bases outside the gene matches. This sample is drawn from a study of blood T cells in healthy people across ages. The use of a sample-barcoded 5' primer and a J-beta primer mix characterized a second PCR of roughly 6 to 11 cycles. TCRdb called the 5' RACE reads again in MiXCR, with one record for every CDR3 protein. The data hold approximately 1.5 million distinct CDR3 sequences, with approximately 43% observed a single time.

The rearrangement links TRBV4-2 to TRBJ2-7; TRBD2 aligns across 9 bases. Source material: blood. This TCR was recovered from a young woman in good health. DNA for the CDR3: TGTGCCAGCAGCCAAGAAATTACGGTTAGCGGGGGCCTGTACGAGCAGTACTTC. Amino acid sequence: CASSQEITVSGGLYEQYF.